This T cell receptor (beta chain) was profiled in a study of a mutant IDH1 vaccine in newly diagnosed glioma. Study-wide context: The treated group averaged roughly 40 years old and was roughly 60% male, approximately 38% female. General study points: Pseudoprogression seemed unrelated to changes in top peripheral T cell clonotypes.

On this clone itself: Its antigen is not identified.

The time point denotes: baseline, week 1 (first vaccination visit). The treatment denotes: pre-vaccination baseline after standard-of-care therapy. Germline V gene lookup returns CDR1 LNHDA and CDR2 SQIVND (reference sequence). The CDR3 length is 15 residues. Trimming cost V 3 bases and J 4 bases, with 10 bases left between them. The method was immunoSEQ multiplex PCR; TCRdb's version includes in-frame clones alone and lacks a portion of them. Of about 92,000 clones in the sample, around 80% were seen once. The rearrangement uses TRBV19 and TRBJ1-6, with a weak D call TRBD1 (6 bases). This clonotype was sampled from a man aged 40-49 years with glioma. The starting material was PBMCs, obtained from a glioma patient treated with radiotherapy, temozolomide or both. The CDR3 region has the DNA TGTGCCAGTAGTATGAAGGACAGTTATAATTCACCCCTCCACTTT. Translation: CASSMKDSYNSPLHF.